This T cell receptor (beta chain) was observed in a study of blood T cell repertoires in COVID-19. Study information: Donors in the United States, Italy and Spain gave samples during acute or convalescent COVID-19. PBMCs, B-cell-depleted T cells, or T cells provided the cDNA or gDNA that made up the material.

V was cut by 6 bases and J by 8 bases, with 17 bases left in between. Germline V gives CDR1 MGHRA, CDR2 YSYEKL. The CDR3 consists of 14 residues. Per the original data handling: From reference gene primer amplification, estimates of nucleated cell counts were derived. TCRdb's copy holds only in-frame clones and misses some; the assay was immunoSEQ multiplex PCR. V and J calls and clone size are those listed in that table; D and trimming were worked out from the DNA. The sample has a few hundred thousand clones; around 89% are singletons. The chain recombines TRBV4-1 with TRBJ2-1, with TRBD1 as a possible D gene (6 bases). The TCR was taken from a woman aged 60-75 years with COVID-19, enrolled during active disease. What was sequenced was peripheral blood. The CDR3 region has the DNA TGCGCCAGCAGTCCGGGACATCTAGTTTATGAGCAGTTCTTC. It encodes CASSPGHLVYEQFF.